These 3 T cell receptor beta chains came from one sample sequenced in a study of blood T cell repertoires in COVID-19. Clones were read by immunoSEQ multiplex PCR, and TCRdb kept only the in-frame ones, dropping some. The data hold about 300,000 clones, with 89% observed a single time. The specimen sequenced was PBMCs or T cells enriched from blood (not recorded which). The source is a woman in her 50s who had been exposed to COVID-19.

The chain recombines TRBV5-4 with TRBJ1-2; 12 nucleotides agree with TRBD1. In germline, CDR1 is SGHNT, CDR2 YYREEE (reference sequence). With V trimmed by 5 bases and J by 7 bases, 9 bases remained unmatched. The length of the CDR3 is 15 residues. This CDR3 reads CASRSFGTGGGGYTF. The CDR3 DNA reads as TGTGCCAGCAGGTCGTTCGGGACAGGGGGCGGTGGCTACACCTTC.

The CDR3 bases are TGTGCCATCAGGGCAGGGGCTAGCACAGATACGCAGTATTTT. Translated: CAIRAGASTDTQYF. The rearrangement links TRBV10-3 to TRBJ2-3; D perhaps matches TRBD1 (6 bases). Germline assignment: CDR1 ENHRY and CDR2 SYGVKD. V shed 6 bases and J shed 0 bases, with 10 bases lying between them. This CDR3 spans 14 amino acids.

This chain connects TRBV29-1 to TRBJ1-6; the match to TRBD1 covers 9 bases. Germline V gene lookup returns CDR1 SQVTM and CDR2 ANQGSEA. The CDR3 sequence is 14 residues long. J lost 8 bases, V lost 7 bases, and 9 bases had no gene match. CDR3 protein: CSARTGDPYSPLHF. Written as DNA, the CDR3 is TGCAGCGCACGGACAGGGGACCCATATTCACCCCTCCACTTT. Filled out from reference TRBV29-1 and TRBJ1-6, the complete variable domain reads SAVISQKPSRDICQRGTSLTIQCQVDSQVTMMFWYRQQPGQSLTLIATANQGSEATYESGFVIDKFPISRPNLTFSTLTVSNMSPEDSSIYLCSARTGDPYSPLHFGNGTRLTVT.